These T cell receptor beta chains were read from a single sample in a study of T-cell memory formation after mild COVID-19. From the 5' RACE reads, TCRdb called clonotypes with MiXCR, one entry per CDR3 protein. The repertoire holds tens of thousands of distinct CDR3 sequences, with around 10% as singletons. Sequenced sample: PBMCs or a T cell subset sorted from them (not recorded which). These receptors all stem from a man between 18 and 35 years old who had mild COVID-19 (a few samples of this study predate the infection). Cell type and time point are not known. Both conserved end residues are part of each CDR3. The order of the fields is V gene, J gene, clone size, D gene, CDR3 protein, CDR3 DNA. The D gene is left open where the match is weak. Size values are once, few and many counts, or a class for expanded clones, and some rows have none.

V: TRBV9; J: TRBJ2-3; size: -; D: -; CDR3: CASSVAFLDTQYF; DNA: TGTGCCAGCAGCGTTGCTTTTCTAGATACGCAGTATTTT
V: TRBV10-3; J: TRBJ2-7; size: many; D: TRBD2; CDR3: CAISEPTSGYEQYF; DNA: TGTGCCATCAGTGAGCCGACTAGCGGGTACGAGCAGTACTTC
V: TRBV7-2; J: TRBJ1-1; size: many; D: -; CDR3: CASSLYGTEAFF; DNA: TGTGCCAGCAGCTTATATGGCACTGAAGCTTTCTTT
V: TRBV6-2/TRBV6-3; J: TRBJ2-7; size: many; D: -; CDR3: CASSYGEGASEQYF; DNA: TGTGCCAGCAGTTACGGGGAGGGGGCGTCTGAGCAGTACTTC
V: TRBV9; J: TRBJ1-1; size: many; D: -; CDR3: CASSVAAWGDTEAFF; DNA: TGTGCCAGCAGCGTAGCGGCCTGGGGAGACACTGAAGCTTTCTTT
V: TRBV6-5; J: TRBJ2-1; size: many; D: -; CDR3: CASSLQGRDNEQFF; DNA: TGTGCCAGCAGTCTACAGGGTCGCGACAATGAGCAGTTCTTC
V: TRBV7-9; J: TRBJ2-1; size: many; D: -; CDR3: CASSFNTYNEQFF; DNA: TGTGCCAGCAGCTTTAACACCTACAATGAGCAGTTCTTC
V: TRBV6-6; J: TRBJ1-1; size: many; D: -; CDR3: CASSRDILSEAFF; DNA: TGTGCCAGCAGTAGGGACATACTCTCCGAAGCTTTCTTT
V: TRBV7-6; J: TRBJ2-5; size: many; D: TRBD2; CDR3: CASSSTLLSGGTQYF; DNA: TGTGCCAGCAGCTCAACACTCCTTAGCGGGGGGACCCAGTACTTC
V: TRBV7-2; J: TRBJ1-2; size: many; D: -; CDR3: CASSLGLSPSSWGYTF; DNA: TGTGCCAGCAGCTTAGGTCTCAGTCCGTCTTCATGGGGCTACACCTTC
V: TRBV12-3/TRBV12-4; J: TRBJ2-2; size: few; D: TRBD2; CDR3: CASSREVGPGELFF; DNA: TGTGCCAGCAGCCGGGAGGTGGGGCCCGGGGAGCTGTTTTTT
V: TRBV4-2; J: TRBJ2-5; size: many; D: TRBD2; CDR3: CASSPLKAGLDLAETQYF; DNA: TGTGCCAGCAGCCCCTTGAAGGCGGGACTAGATCTAGCAGAGACCCAGTACTTC
V: TRBV5-4; J: TRBJ2-1; size: few; D: TRBD2; CDR3: CASSFISGGVNEQFF; DNA: TGTGCCAGCAGCTTTATTAGCGGGGGGGTCAATGAGCAGTTCTTC
V: TRBV5-1; J: TRBJ1-2; size: many; D: TRBD1; CDR3: CASSFQGAWYGYTF; DNA: TGCGCCAGCAGCTTCCAGGGGGCCTGGTATGGCTACACCTTC
V: TRBV7-2; J: TRBJ1-1; size: many; D: -; CDR3: CASTYPETGSWGEAFF; DNA: TGTGCCAGCACCTACCCCGAGACAGGTAGTTGGGGTGAAGCTTTCTTT
V: TRBV6-4; J: TRBJ2-3; size: many; D: -; CDR3: CASSEGLKGTDTQYF; DNA: TGTGCCAGCAGTGAAGGACTAAAGGGGACAGATACGCAGTATTTT
V: TRBV18; J: TRBJ1-4; size: many; D: TRBD1; CDR3: CASSRNRDRGPDEKLFF; DNA: TGTGCCAGCTCACGAAACCGGGACAGGGGGCCGGATGAAAAACTGTTTTTT
V: TRBV7-9; J: TRBJ2-5; size: few; D: TRBD2; CDR3: CASSRPGLAVQETQYF; DNA: TGTGCCAGCAGCCGACCGGGACTAGCGGTCCAAGAGACCCAGTACTTC
V: TRBV20-1; J: TRBJ2-2; size: few; D: -; CDR3: CSAARGADGELFF; DNA: TGCAGTGCGGCCCGGGGGGCCGACGGGGAGCTGTTTTTT
V: TRBV5-8; J: TRBJ2-5; size: many; D: TRBD1; CDR3: CASRPKQGAKETQYF; DNA: TGTGCCAGCAGGCCTAAACAGGGGGCCAAAGAGACCCAGTACTTC
V: TRBV12-3/TRBV12-4; J: TRBJ1-1; size: few; D: -; CDR3: CASSVGHWNTEAFF; DNA: TGTGCCAGCAGTGTGGGACACTGGAACACTGAAGCTTTCTTT
V: TRBV20-1; J: TRBJ2-2; size: few; D: -; CDR3: CSAPDMNTGELFF; DNA: TGCAGTGCTCCGGACATGAACACCGGGGAGCTGTTTTTT
V: TRBV28; J: TRBJ2-3; size: -; D: TRBD2; CDR3: CASSLAGANTDTQYF; DNA: TGTGCCAGCAGTCTAGCGGGGGCCAACACAGATACGCAGTATTTT
V: TRBV9; J: TRBJ2-4; size: many; D: TRBD2; CDR3: CASSARGDGKNIQYF; DNA: TGTGCCAGCAGCGCCCGGGGGGATGGCAAAAACATTCAGTACTTC
V: TRBV9; J: TRBJ1-3; size: many; D: -; CDR3: CASSPPAGNVDTIYF; DNA: TGTGCCAGCAGCCCCCCGGCGGGGAACGTGGACACCATATATTTT
V: TRBV19; J: TRBJ1-2; size: many; D: -; CDR3: CASSSADGLGGYTF; DNA: TGTGCCAGTAGTTCGGCAGACGGCCTGGGGGGCTACACCTTC
V: TRBV5-1; J: TRBJ2-3; size: many; D: -; CDR3: CASSLGSGSTDTQYF; DNA: TGCGCCAGCAGCTTGGGCTCAGGGTCCACAGATACGCAGTATTTT
V: TRBV5-4; J: TRBJ1-6; size: many; D: -; CDR3: CASSLVGPRAAGSPLHF; DNA: TGTGCCAGCAGCTTGGTGGGTCCCAGGGCAGCCGGGTCACCCCTCCACTTT
V: TRBV25-1; J: TRBJ2-5; size: many; D: TRBD2; CDR3: CASSETSGVRETQYF; DNA: TGTGCCAGCAGTGAGACTAGCGGGGTTCGAGAGACCCAGTACTTC
V: TRBV20-1; J: TRBJ2-5; size: many; D: TRBD2; CDR3: CSARNSGGSQETQYF; DNA: TGCAGTGCTAGGAATAGCGGGGGCTCTCAAGAGACCCAGTACTTC
V: TRBV20-1; J: TRBJ1-4; size: many; D: -; CDR3: CSASPPGGGEKLFF; DNA: TGCAGTGCTAGTCCCCCCGGAGGGGGTGAAAAACTGTTTTTT
V: TRBV18; J: TRBJ2-3; size: many; D: -; CDR3: CASSALSTDTQYF; DNA: TGTGCCAGCTCGGCGTTGAGCACAGATACGCAGTATTTT
V: TRBV10-3; J: TRBJ1-2; size: many; D: TRBD1; CDR3: CAISGGDRGAYTF; DNA: TGTGCCATCAGCGGCGGGGACAGAGGGGCCTACACCTTC
V: TRBV6-5; J: TRBJ1-1; size: many; D: -; CDR3: CASSYLGQVKAFF; DNA: TGTGCCAGCAGTTATTTGGGGCAGGTAAAAGCTTTCTTT
V: TRBV30; J: TRBJ2-1; size: many; D: -; CDR3: CAGVQDSSYNEQFF; DNA: TGTGCCGGGGTACAGGACTCCTCCTACAATGAGCAGTTCTTC
V: TRBV12-3/TRBV12-4; J: TRBJ2-3; size: many; D: -; CDR3: CASSLRADTQYF; DNA: TGTGCCAGCAGTTTAAGGGCAGATACGCAGTATTTT
V: TRBV2; J: TRBJ1-2; size: few; D: -; CDR3: CASSEAAYGYTF; DNA: TGTGCCAGCAGTGAAGCAGCCTATGGCTACACCTTC
V: TRBV6-4; J: TRBJ2-3; size: many; D: TRBD2; CDR3: CASSDSTSGGPDTQYF; DNA: TGTGCCAGCAGTGACTCGACTAGCGGGGGGCCAGATACGCAGTATTTT
V: TRBV6-6; J: TRBJ2-5; size: few; D: -; CDR3: CASSYPFQETQYF; DNA: TGTGCCAGCAGTTACCCCTTCCAAGAGACCCAGTACTTC
V: TRBV12-3/TRBV12-4; J: TRBJ2-3; size: few; D: -; CDR3: CASSPGVSTDTQYF; DNA: TGTGCCAGCAGTCCCGGGGTGAGCACAGATACGCAGTATTTT
V: TRBV5-1; J: TRBJ1-5; size: -; D: TRBD1; CDR3: CASSLAGQWNQPQHF; DNA: TGCGCCAGCAGCTTGGCGGGACAGTGGAATCAGCCCCAGCATTTT
V: TRBV6-2/TRBV6-3; J: TRBJ1-2; size: many; D: TRBD1; CDR3: CASSYFPGQDTNYGYTF; DNA: TGTGCCAGCAGTTATTTTCCGGGACAGGACACTAACTATGGCTACACCTTC
V: TRBV3-1; J: TRBJ2-1; size: many; D: -; CDR3: CASSQDTRTEQFF; DNA: TGTGCCAGCAGCCAAGATACACGGACTGAGCAGTTCTTC
V: TRBV6-2/TRBV6-3; J: TRBJ1-1; size: many; D: -; CDR3: CASSFGTEAFF; DNA: TGTGCCAGCAGTTTCGGAACTGAAGCTTTCTTT
V: TRBV4-1; J: TRBJ2-1; size: -; D: TRBD2; CDR3: CASSRGLAGGTGNEQFF; DNA: TGCGCCAGCAGCCGCGGACTAGCGGGGGGGACGGGCAATGAGCAGTTCTTC
V: TRBV7-8; J: TRBJ1-1; size: many; D: -; CDR3: CASSPPKGYPEAFF; DNA: TGTGCCAGCAGCCCGCCAAAGGGATACCCTGAAGCTTTCTTT
V: TRBV7-6; J: TRBJ1-6; size: many; D: -; CDR3: CASSAMIRDNSPLHF; DNA: TGTGCCAGCAGCGCCATGATAAGGGACAATTCACCCCTCCACTTT
V: TRBV18; J: TRBJ2-1; size: many; D: TRBD2; CDR3: CASSRSGGNNEQFF; DNA: TGTGCCAGCTCACGGAGCGGGGGGAACAATGAGCAGTTCTTC
V: TRBV4-2; J: TRBJ2-5; size: many; D: TRBD2; CDR3: CASSQDLGWGGETQYF; DNA: TGTGCCAGCAGCCAAGATCTTGGGTGGGGGGGAGAGACCCAGTACTTC
V: TRBV5-4; J: TRBJ2-5; size: many; D: -; CDR3: CASSPEVETQYF; DNA: TGTGCCAGCAGCCCGGAGGTCGAGACCCAGTACTTC
V: TRBV5-4; J: TRBJ2-3; size: -; D: -; CDR3: CASSFRTSRTDTQYF; DNA: TGTGCCAGCAGCTTTCGTACTAGCCGCACAGATACGCAGTATTTT
V: TRBV7-3; J: TRBJ2-1; size: many; D: -; CDR3: CASSRMGGEQFF; DNA: TGTGCCAGCAGCCGGATGGGGGGTGAGCAGTTCTTC